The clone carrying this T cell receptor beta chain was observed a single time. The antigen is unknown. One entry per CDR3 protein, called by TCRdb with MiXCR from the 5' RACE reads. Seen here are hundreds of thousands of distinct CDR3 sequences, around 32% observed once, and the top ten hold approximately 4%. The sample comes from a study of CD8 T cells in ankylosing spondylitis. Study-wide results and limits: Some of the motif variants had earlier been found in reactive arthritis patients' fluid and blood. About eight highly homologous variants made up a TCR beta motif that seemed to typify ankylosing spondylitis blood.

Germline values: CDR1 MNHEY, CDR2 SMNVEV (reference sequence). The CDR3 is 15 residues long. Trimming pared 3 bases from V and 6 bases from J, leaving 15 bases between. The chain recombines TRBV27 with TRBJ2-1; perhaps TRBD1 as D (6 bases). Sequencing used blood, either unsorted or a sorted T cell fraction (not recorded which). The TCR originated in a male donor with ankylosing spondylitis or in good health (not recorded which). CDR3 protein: CASSFGVGRGNEQFF. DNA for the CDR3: TGTGCCAGCAGTTTCGGTGTGGGCAGGGGCAATGAGCAGTTCTTC.